Presented here are 15 T cell receptor beta chains from one specimen sequenced in a study of T cell repertoires in cytomegalovirus infection. MiXCR, applied by TCRdb to the reads, yields one record per CDR3 protein. The table shows 650,000 to 900,000 distinct CDR3 sequences, with 30% to 35% occurring only once. The antigens for these receptors are not known. The source material was cultured CD8+ T cells from PBMCs, sampled from culture after CMV antigen stimulation. Receptors were obtained from a human donor in good health (CMV status not recorded). Some clones in this sample may be carry-over from other donors' samples.

The rearrangement joins TRBV29-1 to TRBJ1-1; no clear D gene. CDR3 length equals 13 residues. Germline V gene data show CDR1 as SQVTM and CDR2 as ANQGSEA. Trimming cost V 1 base and J 7 bases, with 13 bases left between them. The chain's CDR3 is CSVEVPSRIEAFF. Written as DNA, the CDR3 is TGCAGCGTTGAAGTCCCGTCAAGGATTGAAGCTTTCTTT.

Concerning this clonotype itself: One end of the junction fails to match germline, which may point to a read error. CDR3 residues: CTSGQGAGTEAFF. The CDR3 nucleotides read TGTACCAGCGGACAGGGGGCGGGTACTGAAGCTTTCTTT. The chain uses TRBV27 and TRBJ1-1; 11 positions agree with TRBD1. Germline CDR1 is MNHEY and CDR2 is SMNVEV (reference sequence). The CDR3 runs to 13 residues.

This sequence joins TRBV19 and TRBJ1-5; unclear D gene. Germline V gene data show CDR1 as LNHDA and CDR2 as SQIVND (reference sequence). V lost 3 bases, J lost 5 bases, and 20 bases lay in between. The CDR3 sequence is 17 residues long. The CDR3 loop is CASSIIVLGVVDQPQHF. The CDR3 DNA is TGTGCCAGTAGTATCATCGTGTTGGGCGTCGTTGATCAGCCCCAGCATTTT.

DNA of the CDR3: TGTGCCAGCAGCTTCCCCGGTTCCTCCTCCCCCTACGAGCAGTACGTC. Translation gives CASSFPGSSSPYEQYV. The chain couples TRBV5-8 to TRBJ2-7; D remains ambiguous. CDR3 size: 16 residues. Germline V gives CDR1 SGHTS, CDR2 YDEGEE. V was trimmed by 2 bases and J by 2 bases, leaving 17 bases between them.

This clonotype was seen more than once but under ten times. The CDR3 loop is CASTLRGGRNQPQHF. The CDR3 bases are TGTGCCAGCACCTTAAGGGGAGGAAGAAATCAGCCCCAGCATTTT. This chain connects TRBV27 to TRBJ1-5, with D perhaps TRBD1 (5 bases). Germline loops: CDR1 MNHEY, CDR2 SMNVEV (reference sequence). V lost 7 bases and J 4 bases, leaving 17 bases between the germline ends. The CDR3 has 15 residues.

This sequence joins TRBV12-3 or TRBV12-4 and TRBJ2-1; 7 bases line up with TRBD1. The CDR3 covers 13 residues. V shed 6 bases, J shed 6 bases, and the junction held 5 bases outside the gene matches. CDR3 amino acids: CASSPDRVNEQFF. Here the CDR3 DNA reads TGTGCCAGCAGCCCTGACAGGGTCAATGAGCAGTTCTTC.

This clonotype was seen only a few times. The V call is TRBV14, the J call TRBJ2-3, with 11 bases that match TRBD2. CDR1 SGHDN and CDR2 FVKESK come from the germline V gene. CDR3 length equals 17 residues. V lost 1 base to trimming and J lost 0 bases; unmatched junction nucleotides: 3. CDR3 DNA sequence: TGTGCCAGCAGCCAAGTGGCTAGCGGGGGGAGCACAGATACGCAGTATTTT. Its protein product is CASSQVASGGSTDTQYF.

This chain connects TRBV7-6 to TRBJ2-2; 9 positions agree with TRBD1. Germline values: CDR1 SGHVS, CDR2 FNYEAQ. The CDR3 totals 16 residues. The V gene end was trimmed by 1 base and the J gene end by 5 bases; junction bases not matched to a gene: 5. The CDR3 loop reads CASSLERDRVTGELFF. Here the CDR3 DNA reads TGTGCCAGCAGCTTAGAACGGGACAGGGTTACCGGGGAGCTGTTTTTT. Based on the CDR3 plus reference TRBV7-6 and TRBJ2-2, the full variable domain is GAGVSQSPRYKVTKRGQDVALRCDPISGHVSLYWYRQALGQGPEFLTYFNYEAQQDKSGLPNDRFSAERPEGSISTLTIQRTEQRDSAMYRCASSLERDRVTGELFFGEGSRLTVL.

This chain connects TRBV10-3 to TRBJ1-5; D call uncertain. CDR3 length: 13 residues. CDR1 is ENHRY, CDR2 SYGVKD, per germline. Trimming left V 0 bases short and J 6 bases short, with 6 bases between. The CDR3 nucleotides are TGTGCCATCAGTGAGTCGAGCGCTCAGCCCCAGCATTTT. Encoded protein: CAISESSAQPQHF.

This chain links TRBV7-9 with TRBJ1-2; D gene unclear. V shed 7 bases and J shed 8 bases, with 11 bases lying between them. There are 11 residues in the CDR3. Germline V gene lookup returns CDR1 SEHNR and CDR2 FQNEAQ (reference sequence). CDR3 nucleotides: TGTGCCAGCACCTGGGATAGGGGCTACACCTTC. Amino acid sequence: CASTWDRGYTF.

This chain links TRBV25-1 with TRBJ2-3, with D possibly matching TRBD2 (5 bases). The CDR3 loop spans 16 amino acids. CDR1 and CDR2 from the germline V gene are MGHDK and SYGVNS. The ends were cut back, 1 base at V and 1 base at J, with 12 bases in the middle. For the CDR3, the DNA is TGTGCCAGCAGTGAATGGAGGATAGTGGGCACAGATACGCAGTATTTT. Translation: CASSEWRIVGTDTQYF.

This chain joins TRBV20-1 and TRBJ1-2; the match to TRBD1 covers 7 bases. CDR3 length: 17 residues. Germline CDR1 DFQATT, CDR2 SNEGSKA (reference sequence). V lost 3 bases to trimming and J lost 1 base; unmatched junction nucleotides: 14. CDR3 nucleotide sequence: TGCAGTGCTAGGGATTACAAGGGGGCTATCAGTAACTATGGCTACACCTTC. Its protein is CSARDYKGAISNYGYTF.

This clonotype came up a few times. V and J are TRBV5-6 and TRBJ1-4; D perhaps matches TRBD1 (5 bases). From germline, CDR1 is SGHDT and CDR2 YYEEEE. This CDR3 is built from 12 residues. Trimming removed 7 bases at V and 7 bases at J, with 11 bases between. The CDR3 DNA sequence: TGTGCCAGCTCGGTGGGGCTTGAAAAACTGTTTTTT. Its translation: CASSVGLEKLFF.

This clonotype has a count of ten or more. Here the CDR3 DNA reads TGTGCCAGCAGTTTCGGGACAGGAGGCGGCTACACCTTC. Translating it yields CASSFGTGGGYTF. The chain carries TRBV12-3 or TRBV12-4 and TRBJ1-2; 8 bases line up with TRBD1. The CDR3 loop spans 13 amino acids. Unmatched junction bases numbered 5, after V lost 3 bases and J lost 8 bases.

The CDR3 DNA reads as TGTGCCAGCAGCTCCCAGGGGAACGGGGGTGGCACAGATACGCAGTATTTT. Its translation is CASSSQGNGGGTDTQYF. The gene calls are TRBV12-3 or TRBV12-4 and TRBJ2-3; D may match TRBD1 or TRBD2 (6 bases each). The CDR3 totals 17 residues. Trimming left V 6 bases short and J 1 base short, with 20 bases between.